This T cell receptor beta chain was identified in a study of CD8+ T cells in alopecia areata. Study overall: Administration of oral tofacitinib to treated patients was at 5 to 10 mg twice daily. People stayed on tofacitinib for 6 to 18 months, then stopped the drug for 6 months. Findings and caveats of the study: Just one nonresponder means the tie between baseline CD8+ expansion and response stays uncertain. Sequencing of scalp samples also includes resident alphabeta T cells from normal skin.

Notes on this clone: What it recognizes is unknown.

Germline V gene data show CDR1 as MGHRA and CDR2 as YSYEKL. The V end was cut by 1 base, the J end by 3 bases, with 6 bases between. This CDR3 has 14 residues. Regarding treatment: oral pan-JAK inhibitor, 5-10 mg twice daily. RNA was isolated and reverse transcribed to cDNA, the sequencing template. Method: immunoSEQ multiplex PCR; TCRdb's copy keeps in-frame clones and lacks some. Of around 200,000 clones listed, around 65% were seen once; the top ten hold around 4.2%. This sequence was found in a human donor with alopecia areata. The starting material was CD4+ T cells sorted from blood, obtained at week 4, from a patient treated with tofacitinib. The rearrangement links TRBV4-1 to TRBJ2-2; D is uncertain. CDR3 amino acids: CASSQVYHTGELFF. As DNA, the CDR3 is TGCGCCAGCAGCCAAGTGTATCACACCGGGGAGCTGTTTTTT.